The clone carrying this T cell receptor beta chain showed up many times. Its antigen is unknown. TCRdb redid the calling of the 5' RACE reads with MiXCR, one entry per CDR3 protein. The table lists about 36,000 distinct CDR3 sequences, about 10% of them singletons. The data were obtained in a study of CD8 T cells in ankylosing spondylitis. Trimming cost V 4 bases and J 3 bases; bases outside gene matches: 8. Germline assignment: CDR1 DFQATT and CDR2 SNEGSKA (reference sequence). The CDR3 runs 15 residues. Study results and limitations: Seemingly distinctive of ankylosing spondylitis blood was a TCR beta motif formed by eight highly homologous variants. The authors reported significant enrichment of disease-linked clones in matched ankylosing spondylitis synovial fluid. In synovial fluid and blood from reactive arthritis, some motif variants were previously reported.

The source of this sequence is a male donor with ankylosing spondylitis. The chain employs TRBV20-1 and TRBJ2-3; 9 nucleotides line up with TRBD2. The sample taken for sequencing was synovial fluid, either unsorted or a sorted T cell fraction (not recorded which). The CDR3 nucleotides are TGCAGTGCTACTCAACTAGCGGGTAGAACAGATACGCAGTATTTT. It specifies CSATQLAGRTDTQYF.